The 20 T cell receptor beta chains reported below all come from one sample, sequenced in a study of blood T cell repertoires in COVID-19. Produced via immunoSEQ multiplex PCR; TCRdb's table is partial and in-frame only. This table has 120,000 or so clones, approximately 90% appearing once. Material for sequencing was peripheral blood. The source of these receptors is an older man with active or convalescent COVID-19.

The chain carries TRBV5-6 and TRBJ1-5; TRBD1 aligns across 9 bases. The CDR3 covers 16 residues. CDR1 SGHDT and CDR2 YYEEEE come from the germline V gene. Unmatched junction bases numbered 3, after V lost 2 bases and J lost 0 bases. The chain's CDR3 is CASSFGTGNSNQPQHF. CDR3 in DNA: TGTGCCAGCAGCTTTGGGACAGGGAATAGCAATCAGCCCCAGCATTTT.

This chain uses TRBV28 with TRBJ1-2; 10 nucleotides align to TRBD1. The CDR3 is 13 amino acids. CDR1 and CDR2 (germline): MDHEN, SYDVKM. V trimming: 6 bases; J trimming: 8 bases; junction bases outside the gene matches: 6. CDR3 protein: CASRQTGGEGYTF. The CDR3 DNA reads as TGTGCCAGCAGACAGACAGGGGGCGAAGGCTACACCTTC.

The chain recombines TRBV9 with TRBJ1-3, with 7 bases that match TRBD1. V trimming: 3 bases; J trimming: 4 bases; junction bases outside the gene matches: 7. Germline V CDR1 and CDR2: SGDLS, YYNGEE. This CDR3 has 15 amino acids. CDR3 sequence reads: CASSAQGVLGNTIYF. CDR3 coding DNA: TGTGCCAGCAGCGCTCAGGGGGTCCTAGGAAACACCATATATTTT.

CDR3 sequence (DNA): TGTGCCAGCAGTCCCCCCCCCGCACAGGCGAACACCGGGGAGCTGTTTTTT. As protein: CASSPPPAQANTGELFF. The V call is TRBV27, the J call TRBJ2-2; D is perhaps TRBD1 (5 bases). V lost 5 bases and J lost 0, with 16 bases in between. CDR3 length: 17 residues. CDR1 MNHEY and CDR2 SMNVEV come from the germline V gene (reference sequence).

The genes are TRBV24-1 and TRBJ1-4; D call uncertain. The CDR3 is 13 residues long. Looked up from germline, CDR1 is KGHDR and CDR2 is SFDVKD. V lost 3 bases to trimming and J lost 5 bases, with 6 bases between them. CDR3 protein: CATSDPPNEKLFF. As DNA, the CDR3 is TGTGCCACCAGTGATCCCCCAAATGAAAAACTGTTTTTT.

The CDR3 sequence: CASSLLAGKSETQYF. The CDR3 DNA reads as TGTGCCAGCAGCCTTCTAGCGGGAAAGTCGGAGACCCAGTACTTC. This sequence joins TRBV7-9 and TRBJ2-5, with 9 bases aligning to TRBD2. CDR1 is SEHNR and CDR2 is FQNEAQ in the germline V gene (reference sequence). CDR3 length: 15 residues. V dropped 5 bases and J dropped 5; count of bases not matched to a gene: 9.

The chain has TRBV27 and TRBJ1-4; D ambiguous. Germline V gene lookup returns CDR1 MNHEY and CDR2 SMNVEV (reference sequence). This CDR3 is built from 15 residues. V shed 0 bases and J shed 4 bases, with 9 bases lying between them. Here the CDR3 DNA reads TGTGCCAGCAGTTTATCTCGGGGTTTTAATGAAAAACTGTTTTTT. Amino acid sequence: CASSLSRGFNEKLFF.

The CDR3 protein is CATLQGSGNTIYF. In DNA form, the CDR3 reads TGTGCCACCCTACAGGGTTCTGGAAACACCATATATTTT. The chain joins TRBV15 to TRBJ1-3; possible D gene TRBD1, 6 bases. The CDR3 consists of 13 residues. Trimming removed 8 bases from V and 1 base from J, with 9 bases in between. Germline V gives CDR1 LNHNV, CDR2 YYDKDF (reference sequence).

CDR3 in amino acids: CASKRGNQPQHF. The CDR3 coding sequence is TGTGCCAGCAAACGGGGAAATCAGCCCCAGCATTTT. The chain uses TRBV2 and TRBJ1-5; D gene uncertain. Germline values: CDR1 SNHLY, CDR2 FYNNEI. Trimming pared 7 bases from V and 4 bases from J, leaving 8 bases between. CDR3 length equals 12 residues. Based on the CDR3 plus reference TRBV2 and TRBJ1-5, the full variable domain is EPEVTQTPSHQVTQMGQEVILRCVPISNHLYFYWYRQILGQKVEFLVSFYNNEISEKSEIFDDQFSVERPDGSNFTLKIRSTKLEDSAMYFCASKRGNQPQHFGDGTRLSIL.

The chain employs TRBV7-9 and TRBJ2-7; perhaps TRBD2 as D (6 bases). Trimming left V 2 bases short and J 3 bases short, with 8 bases between. The CDR3 is 13 residues long. The germline CDR1 and CDR2 sequences are SEHNR and FQNEAQ (reference sequence). CDR3 amino acids: CASSLSGVYEQYF. DNA for the CDR3: TGTGCCAGCAGCTTATCGGGGGTCTACGAGCAGTACTTC.

The V gene is TRBV11-2, the J gene TRBJ2-7; 7 positions agree with TRBD2. Per germline, CDR1 SGHAT and CDR2 FQNNGV. V trimming: 5 bases; J trimming: 5 bases; junction bases outside the gene matches: 9. The CDR3 extends over 14 amino acids. CDR3 protein: CASSQGLVADEQYF. The CDR3 nucleotides read TGTGCCAGCAGCCAAGGACTAGTCGCTGACGAGCAGTACTTC.

The gene calls are TRBV3-1 (or the pseudogene TRBV3-2) and TRBJ2-1; 9 bases align to TRBD2. With 5 bases clipped from V and 10 bases from J, the junction kept 6 bases outside the gene matches. Germline assignment: CDR1 LGHDT and CDR2 YNNKEL (reference sequence). This CDR3 spans 13 amino acids. The CDR3 nucleotides are TGTGCCAGCAGCATTAGCGGGAGCCGGGAGCAGTTCTTC. Residues: CASSISGSREQFF.

The V gene is TRBV4-1, the J gene TRBJ2-5; 11 positions agree with TRBD2. CDR3 length: 18 amino acids. Germline V gene lookup returns CDR1 MGHRA and CDR2 YSYEKL. The J segment lost 5 bases and the V segment lost 0 bases, leaving 11 bases of the junction unmatched. The CDR3 loop reads CASSQEGLAGGSAETQYF. In DNA, the CDR3 is TGCGCCAGCAGCCAAGAAGGCCTAGCGGGAGGATCGGCGGAGACCCAGTACTTC.

The V call is TRBV10-3, the J call TRBJ1-2, with TRBD1 as a possible D gene (6 bases). CDR1 is ENHRY, CDR2 SYGVKD, per germline. V shed 6 bases and J shed 7 bases, with 15 bases lying between them. The CDR3 is 13 amino acids. The CDR3 DNA sequence: TGTGCCATCAGCGGACAGTACTTAGGTGGCTACACCTTC. As protein: CAISGQYLGGYTF.

This rearrangement joins TRBV5-4 to TRBJ2-1, with TRBD2 matching 10 bases. The CDR3 is made up of 14 amino acids. Germline V CDR1 and CDR2: SGHNT, YYREEE (reference sequence). The V gene end was trimmed by 4 bases and the J gene end by 5 bases; junction bases not matched to a gene: 3. Here the CDR3 reads CASSPGLANNEQFF. The CDR3 coding sequence is TGTGCCAGCAGCCCGGGACTAGCGAACAATGAGCAGTTCTTC.

The V call is TRBV10-3, the J call TRBJ1-1; 7 bases are a match to TRBD1. V dropped 2 bases and J dropped 0; count of bases not matched to a gene: 3. This CDR3 contains 15 residues. The germline CDR1 and CDR2 sequences are ENHRY and SYGVKD. CDR3 amino acids: CAISETGQLNTEAFF. In DNA, the CDR3 is TGTGCCATCAGTGAGACGGGACAGCTGAACACTGAAGCTTTCTTT.

The CDR3 region has the DNA TGCAGCGCGGACTTTAACACCGGGGAGCTGTTTTTT. Protein product: CSADFNTGELFF. The chain joins TRBV29-1 to TRBJ2-2, with a possible D match to TRBD2 (5 bases). The V and J ends lost 7 bases and 2 bases respectively, with 8 bases between them. Germline V gene sequence: CDR1 SQVTM, CDR2 ANQGSEA. The CDR3 has 12 amino acids.

The J gene is TRBJ2-1, the V gene TRBV18, with D possibly being TRBD1 (6 bases). CDR3 length equals 13 residues. Trimming stripped 6 bases from V and 3 bases from J, with 9 bases between. Germline V gene lookup returns CDR1 KGHSH and CDR2 LQKENI. The CDR3 DNA follows: TGTGCCAGCTCGACAGGAAGCTACAATGAGCAGTTCTTC. Amino acid sequence: CASSTGSYNEQFF.

The chain has TRBV7-9 and TRBJ2-5; 14 bases agree with TRBD2. Trimming at V came to 7 bases and at J to 4 bases, leaving 5 bases not matched to a gene. CDR3 length equals 15 residues. Germline V lookup: CDR1 SEHNR, CDR2 FQNEAQ (reference sequence). CDR3 sequence reads: CASTSGTSGRETQYF. CDR3 in DNA: TGTGCCAGCACATCGGGGACTAGCGGGAGAGAGACCCAGTACTTC.

For the CDR3, the DNA is TGTGCCAGCAGCAGGTCTGGCGGGTGGGAGACCCAGTACTTC. It specifies CASSRSGGWETQYF. The chain carries TRBV7-2 and TRBJ2-5; D may be TRBD2 (5 bases). The CDR3 contains 14 residues. Trimming took off 5 bases at V and 5 bases at J, with 15 bases between the two ends. CDR1 is SGHTA, CDR2 FQGNSA, per germline.